Sequencing of this TCR beta chain was carried out in a study of shared clonotypes between healthy human individuals (dated by TCRdb to the early 2020s). The study in broad terms: A couple of women and a few men aged 18 to 49 years were included in the cohort. To estimate repertoire size and how much clonotypes are shared between individuals, the study performed deep sequencing of blood TCR repertoires from about five healthy adults. To increase sequencing depth and limit assay-specific biases, different laboratories used diverse techniques to prepare libraries and sequence TCR repertoires. For each donor, CD4 naive and CD4 memory were each given three plates, CD8 naive was given two plates, and CD8 memory was given one plate. Per donor, leukapheresis produced somewhere between about 0.94 and 9 billion PBMCs. Here is what the overall study found, with its caveats: Estimated clonotype richness was generally larger for naive than for memory subsets. Compared with non-shared clonotypes, clonotypes shared by all four sorted-subset donors had higher generation probabilities. Pairwise subsampling indicated that sequencing depth was expected to affect the degree of clonotype sharing among donors. Sampling was restricted to blood, and TCR repertoires in tissues likely differ from the TCR repertoires found in blood. Because the study included only a small number of donors, the genetic and exposure-history diversity represented was limited. Even with the large sequencing depth, rarefaction of the sorted-subset datasets indicated that sequencing was incomplete. Across a few donors, approximately 5% of naive CD4, roughly 3.5% of naive CD8, approximately 2.5% of memory CD4, and roughly 0.4% of memory CD8 clonotypes were shared.

Using the deep immunoSEQ assay, multiplex PCR amplified TCR CDR3 regions from genomic DNA. Genomic DNA extracted from each cell subset was distributed evenly over all wells of several immunoSEQ 96-well plates, and each plate served as one replicate. For sorted subsets, approximately 190 ng of genomic DNA, equivalent to around 30,000 T cell genomes, went into each replicate PCR. The purified libraries were quantified using a Qubit 3.0 fluorometer, sized with a Bioanalyzer 2100, and then quantified again using the KAPA Library Quantification kit. A separate single-read 150-cycle Illumina NextSeq 550 flow cell was used to sequence each immunoSEQ 96-well plate. In the authors' own workflow: Because the immunoSEQ output held only junctional sequences and lacked quality scores, the filtering could not match the filtering applied to full-length reads. To assign V/J genes and CDR3, sequences were annotated using PyIR, a Python wrapper for IgBLAST v1.9, with IMGT germline references. Reads were removed for weak V/J assignments (E-value above 1e-6), missing CDR3, stop codons, out-of-frame junctions, or ambiguous translated residues. A V3J clonotype was defined by an identical inferred V gene, J gene, and CDR3 amino acid sequence. The percentage overlap between two repertoires was calculated by dividing the number of shared unique clonotypes by the size of the smaller repertoire. Richness of each repertoire was evaluated using RTK rarefaction, the Chao1 estimator, and Recon v2.1 estimates of unobserved clonotypes. OLGA was used to compute generation probabilities for all TCRbeta clonotypes that the gDNA method yielded from a few donors. Sourced from immuneACCESS, this table was stored by TCRdb with only in-frame sequences that have V and J called. A share of the clones is absent; for the studies checked, an unresolved V gene accounts for under half, and the remainder has no known explanation. From that table come the V and J calls and clone size; the DNA was used to work out D and trimming. In this sample the table shows 2 million to 3 million clones, just over 90% of which occur a single time. The ten largest clones represent about 0.13% of the sample.

There are 15 amino acids in the CDR3, from cysteine to phenylalanine inclusive. Solely the CDR3 DNA is kept, with 45 bases framed from the first base. The germline V gene (reference sequence) specifies SGHNT as CDR1 and YYREEE as CDR2. Trimming costs V 5 bases and J 0 bases, and their ends lie 9 bases apart. Donors were healthy HIV-negative adults with no recently reported acute infections or vaccinations. Every donor was a Caucasian adult living in Nashville, Tennessee, USA. CD4+ T cells were enriched by magnetic negative selection; naive cells were then positively selected on CD45RA, and the negative fraction formed the memory subset. Blood was collected by leukapheresis, and PBMCs were isolated by Ficoll-Histopaque density gradient centrifugation and then cryopreserved in liquid nitrogen vapor phase. Purity and quantity of every magnetically sorted T cell population were checked by analytical flow cytometry. Each sorted fraction had its genomic DNA isolated and then quantified by UV absorbance on a Nanodrop 2000c.

This clone was counted between two and nine times. What antigen it recognizes has not been identified. There are no base qualities to consult, and no much larger clone falls within one base. The sequence is built from TRBV5-4 and TRBJ1-6, with the D gene not confidently named. Sequencing was carried out using naive CD4+ T cells sorted from blood. Reading the label with the study, this specimen's cell subset or site is: CD45RA+ positively selected. This receptor was taken from a man aged 18 to 29 in good health. This receptor carries the CDR3 CASRTGSSYNSPLHF. The nucleotide sequence is TGTGCCAGCAGAACCGGGAGCTCCTATAATTCACCCCTCCACTTT.